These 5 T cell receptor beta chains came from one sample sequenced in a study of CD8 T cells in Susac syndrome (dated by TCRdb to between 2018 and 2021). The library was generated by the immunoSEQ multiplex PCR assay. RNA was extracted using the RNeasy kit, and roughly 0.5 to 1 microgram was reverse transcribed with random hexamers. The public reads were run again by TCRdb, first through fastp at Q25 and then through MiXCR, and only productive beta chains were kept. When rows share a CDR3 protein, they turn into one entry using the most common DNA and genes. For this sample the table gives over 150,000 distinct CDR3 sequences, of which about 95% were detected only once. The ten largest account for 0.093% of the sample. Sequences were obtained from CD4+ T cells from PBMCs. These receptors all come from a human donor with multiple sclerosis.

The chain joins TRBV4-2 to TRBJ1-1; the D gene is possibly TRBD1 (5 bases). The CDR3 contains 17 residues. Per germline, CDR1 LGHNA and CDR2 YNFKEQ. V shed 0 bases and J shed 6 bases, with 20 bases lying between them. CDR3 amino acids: CASSQDRAGRRQAEAFF. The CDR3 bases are TGTGCCAGCAGCCAAGATAGGGCAGGGAGGAGGCAGGCTGAAGCTTTCTTT.

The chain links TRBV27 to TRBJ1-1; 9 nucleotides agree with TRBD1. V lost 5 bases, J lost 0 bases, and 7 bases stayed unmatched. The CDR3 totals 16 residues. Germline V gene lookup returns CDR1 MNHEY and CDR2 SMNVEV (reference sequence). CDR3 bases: TGTGCCAGCAGTGCGGGACAGGGAAGGCTGAACACTGAAGCTTTCTTT. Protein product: CASSAGQGRLNTEAFF.

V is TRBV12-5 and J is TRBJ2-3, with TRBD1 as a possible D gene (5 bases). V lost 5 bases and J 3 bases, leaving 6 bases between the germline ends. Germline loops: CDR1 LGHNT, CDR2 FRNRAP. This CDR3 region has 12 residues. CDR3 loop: CASGPGTDTQYF. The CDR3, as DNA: TGTGCTAGTGGTCCAGGGACAGATACGCAGTATTTT.

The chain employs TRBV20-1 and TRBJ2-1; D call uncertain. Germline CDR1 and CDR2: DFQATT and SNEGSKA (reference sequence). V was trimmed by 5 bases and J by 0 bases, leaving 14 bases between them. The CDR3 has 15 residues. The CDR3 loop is CSAPLPLSSYNEQFF. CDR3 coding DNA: TGCAGTGCTCCTCTCCCGTTGAGCTCCTACAATGAGCAGTTCTTC.

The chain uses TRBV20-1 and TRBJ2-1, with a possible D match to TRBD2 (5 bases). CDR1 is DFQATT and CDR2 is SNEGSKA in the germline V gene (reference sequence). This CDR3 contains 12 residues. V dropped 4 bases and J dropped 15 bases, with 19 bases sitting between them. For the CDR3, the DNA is TGCAGTGCTACTAATGACGGCGCTCGGGGGTTCTTC. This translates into CSATNDGARGFF.